The 5 T cell receptor beta chains presented below share a single source sample, sequenced in a study of PD-1 blockade in classical Hodgkin lymphoma. The table came from immunoSEQ multiplex PCR; TCRdb's copy has only in-frame clones and leaves some out. The sample lists around 25,000 clones; 55% to 85% were seen once. The time point is: cycle 4 day 1 (C4D1), after 6 weeks of nivolumab. With no exception, relapse followed autologous stem cell transplantation in all patients, and brentuximab vedotin exposure varied. The source material was peripheral blood mononuclear cells (PBMCs), sampled before the fourth cycle of nivolumab. Every receptor here comes from a human donor with classical Hodgkin lymphoma.

The gene calls are TRBV29-1 and TRBJ1-2, with TRBD1 as a possible D gene (5 bases). Looked up from germline, CDR1 is SQVTM and CDR2 is ANQGSEA. Trimming removed 5 bases at V and 4 bases at J, with 11 bases between. The length of the CDR3 is 12 residues. CDR3 loop: CSVPEGFYGYTF. The CDR3 region has the DNA TGCAGCGTTCCCGAGGGGTTCTATGGCTACACCTTC.

The chain uses TRBV16 and TRBJ1-2; D gene uncertain. CDR1 is KGHSY, CDR2 FQNENV, per germline. CDR3 size: 16 residues. The ends were cut back, 0 bases at V and 8 bases at J, with 19 bases in the middle. The CDR3 loop reads CASSQSGHGLKDGYTF. Here the CDR3 DNA reads TGTGCCAGCAGCCAATCAGGGCACGGCTTAAAGGACGGCTACACCTTC. Looking up the rest from reference TRBV16 and TRBJ1-2 gives the full variable domain: GEEVAQTPKHLVRGEGQKAKLYCAPIKGHSYVFWYQQVLKNEFKFLISFQNENVFDETGMPKERFSAKCLPNSPCSLEIQATKLEDSAVYFCASSQSGHGLKDGYTFGSGTRLTVV.

This sequence joins TRBV2 and TRBJ1-1, with a tentative D call TRBD1 (5 bases). Trimming took off 8 bases at V and 1 base at J, with 11 bases between the two ends. Germline V lookup: CDR1 SNHLY, CDR2 FYNNEI. There are 13 residues in the CDR3. DNA of the CDR3: TGTGCCAGCGTCTGGCAGGGGAACACTGAAGCTTTCTTT. Translating gives CASVWQGNTEAFF.

The V and J genes are TRBV4-2 and TRBJ2-1, with a possible D match to TRBD1 (5 bases). Germline CDR1 LGHNA, CDR2 YNFKEQ. Trimming pared 1 base from V and 0 bases from J, leaving 16 bases between. The CDR3 length is 18 residues. CDR3 sequence: CASSQGSGHRSSYNEQFF. CDR3 in DNA: TGTGCCAGCAGCCAAGGCTCCGGTCACAGGAGCTCCTACAATGAGCAGTTCTTC.

The V call is TRBV5-4, the J call TRBJ2-3; D remains ambiguous. Deletions cut 0 bases from V and 6 bases from J, with 8 bases between. CDR1 and CDR2 from the germline V gene are SGHNT and YYREEE (reference sequence). The CDR3 extends over 13 amino acids. CDR3 protein: CASSLDLWDTQYF. The CDR3 region has the DNA TGTGCCAGCAGCTTGGATTTGTGGGATACGCAGTATTTT.